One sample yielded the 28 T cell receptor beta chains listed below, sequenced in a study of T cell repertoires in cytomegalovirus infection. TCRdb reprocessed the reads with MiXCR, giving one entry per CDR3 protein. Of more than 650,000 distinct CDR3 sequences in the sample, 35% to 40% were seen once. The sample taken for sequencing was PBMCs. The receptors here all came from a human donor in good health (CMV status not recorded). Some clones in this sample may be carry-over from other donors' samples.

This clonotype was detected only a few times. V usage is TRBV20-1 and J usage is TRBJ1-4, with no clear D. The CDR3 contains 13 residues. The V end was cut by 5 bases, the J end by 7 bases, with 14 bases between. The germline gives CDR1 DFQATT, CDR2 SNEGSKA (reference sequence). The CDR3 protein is CSAEHGLGEKLFF. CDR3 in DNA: TGCAGTGCTGAACATGGGTTAGGTGAAAAACTGTTTTTT.

Here the CDR3 DNA reads TGTGCCAGCAGCCGGGGAATCCTCCTTTACGAGCAGTACTTC. The encoded protein is CASSRGILLYEQYF. This chain joins TRBV6-8 and TRBJ2-7; D is possibly TRBD2 (5 bases). The germline CDR1 and CDR2 sequences are MNHGY and SAAAGT. This CDR3 region has 14 residues. The germline V and J ends were trimmed by 6 bases and 4 bases, with 16 bases remaining between them.

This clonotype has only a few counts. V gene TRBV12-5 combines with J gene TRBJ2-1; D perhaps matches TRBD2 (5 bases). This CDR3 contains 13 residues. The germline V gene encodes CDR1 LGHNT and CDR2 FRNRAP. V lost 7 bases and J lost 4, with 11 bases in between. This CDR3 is CASARTGYNEQFF. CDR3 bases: TGTGCTAGTGCCCGGACTGGGTACAATGAGCAGTTCTTC.

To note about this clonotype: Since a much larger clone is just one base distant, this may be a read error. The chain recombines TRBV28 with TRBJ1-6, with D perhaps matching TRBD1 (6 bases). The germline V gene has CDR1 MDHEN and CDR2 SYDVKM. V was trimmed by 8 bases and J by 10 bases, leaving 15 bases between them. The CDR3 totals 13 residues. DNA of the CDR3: TGTGCCAGCGTCTTCTGGGGGACATCACCCCTCCACTTT. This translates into CASVFWGTSPLHF.

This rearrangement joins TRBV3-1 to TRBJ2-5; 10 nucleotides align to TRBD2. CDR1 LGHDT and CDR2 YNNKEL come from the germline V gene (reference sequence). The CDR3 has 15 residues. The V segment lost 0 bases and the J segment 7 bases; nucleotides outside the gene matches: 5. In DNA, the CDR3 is TGTGCCAGCAGCCAAGAGGGGACTAGCGCGGGGACCCAGTACTTC. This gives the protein CASSQEGTSAGTQYF.

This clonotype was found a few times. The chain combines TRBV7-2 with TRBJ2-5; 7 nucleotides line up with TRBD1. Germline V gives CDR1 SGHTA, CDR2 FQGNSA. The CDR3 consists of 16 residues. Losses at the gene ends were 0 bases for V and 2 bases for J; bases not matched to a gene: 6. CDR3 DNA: TGTGCCAGCAGCTTAGCCCCAGGGGGAAGACAAGAGACCCAGTACTTC. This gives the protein CASSLAPGGRQETQYF.

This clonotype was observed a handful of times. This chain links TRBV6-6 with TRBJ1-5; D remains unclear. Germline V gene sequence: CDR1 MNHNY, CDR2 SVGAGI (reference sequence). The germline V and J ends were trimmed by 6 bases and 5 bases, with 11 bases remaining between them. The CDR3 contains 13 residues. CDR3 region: CASSPQAYQPQHF. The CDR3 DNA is TGTGCCAGCAGCCCGCAGGCGTATCAGCCCCAGCATTTT.

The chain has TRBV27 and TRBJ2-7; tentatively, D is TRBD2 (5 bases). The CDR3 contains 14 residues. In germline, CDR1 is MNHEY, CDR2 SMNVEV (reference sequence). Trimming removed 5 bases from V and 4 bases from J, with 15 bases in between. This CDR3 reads CASSDLPRTYEQYF. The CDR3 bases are TGTGCCAGCAGTGATCTACCGCGGACTTACGAGCAGTACTTC.

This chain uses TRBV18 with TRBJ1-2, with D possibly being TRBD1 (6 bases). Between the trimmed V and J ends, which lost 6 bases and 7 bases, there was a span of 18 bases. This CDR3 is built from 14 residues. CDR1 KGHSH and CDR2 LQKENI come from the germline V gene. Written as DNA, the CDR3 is TGTGCCAGCTCCCCCTCACAGGGCCGGTTTGGCTACACCTTC. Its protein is CASSPSQGRFGYTF.

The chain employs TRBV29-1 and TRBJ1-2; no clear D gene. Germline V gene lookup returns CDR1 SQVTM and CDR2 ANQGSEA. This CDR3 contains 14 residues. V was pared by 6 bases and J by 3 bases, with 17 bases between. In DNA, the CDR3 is TGCAGCGTGGATACCGGGAACGGGTACTATGGCTACACCTTC. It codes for CSVDTGNGYYGYTF.

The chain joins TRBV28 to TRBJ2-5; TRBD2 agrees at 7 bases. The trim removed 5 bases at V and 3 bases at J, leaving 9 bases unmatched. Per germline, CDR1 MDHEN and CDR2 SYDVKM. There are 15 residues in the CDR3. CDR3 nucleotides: TGTGCCAGCAGTGATGGTTCTGCGGGGGAAGAGACCCAGTACTTC. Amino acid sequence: CASSDGSAGEETQYF. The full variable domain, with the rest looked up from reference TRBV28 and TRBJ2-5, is DVKVTQSSRYLVKRTGEKVFLECVQDMDHENMFWYRQDPGLGLRLIYFSYDVKMKEKGDIPEGYSVSREKKERFSLILESASTNQTSMYLCASSDGSAGEETQYFGPGTRLLVL.

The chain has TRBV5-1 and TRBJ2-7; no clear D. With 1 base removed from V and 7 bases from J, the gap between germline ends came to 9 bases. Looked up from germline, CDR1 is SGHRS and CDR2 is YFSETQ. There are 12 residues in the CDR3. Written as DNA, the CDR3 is TGCGCCAGCAGCTTGTCAGCTTCGGAGCAGTACTTC. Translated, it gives CASSLSASEQYF.

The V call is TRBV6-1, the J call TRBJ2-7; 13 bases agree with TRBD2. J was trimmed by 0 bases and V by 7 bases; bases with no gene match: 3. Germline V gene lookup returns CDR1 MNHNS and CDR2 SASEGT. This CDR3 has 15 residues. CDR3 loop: CASKRTSGGSYEQYF. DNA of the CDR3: TGTGCCAGCAAAAGGACTAGCGGGGGCTCCTACGAGCAGTACTTC.

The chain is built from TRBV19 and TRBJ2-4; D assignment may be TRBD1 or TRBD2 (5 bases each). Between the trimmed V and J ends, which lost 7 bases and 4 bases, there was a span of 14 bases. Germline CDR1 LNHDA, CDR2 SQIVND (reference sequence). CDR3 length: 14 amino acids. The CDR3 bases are TGTGCCAGTACCCCCGGGACGGGGAAAAACATTCAGTACTTC. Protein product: CASTPGTGKNIQYF.

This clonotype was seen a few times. Written as DNA, the CDR3 is TGCAGTGCTAGAGCGGCAGCGGGACAAAAAAACACTGAAGCTTTCTTT. This gives the protein CSARAAAGQKNTEAFF. This chain links TRBV20-1 with TRBJ1-1; D possibly corresponds to TRBD1 (6 bases). Germline lookup yields CDR1 DFQATT and CDR2 SNEGSKA (reference sequence). Trimming stripped 1 base from V and 2 bases from J, with 17 bases between. The CDR3 runs to 16 residues.

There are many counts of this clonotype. CDR3 sequence (DNA): TGTGCCAGCAGTTTACGAGCGGGAGGGCTCTACAATGAGCAGTTCTTC. As protein: CASSLRAGGLYNEQFF. The chain combines TRBV7-6 with TRBJ2-1; TRBD2 aligns across 10 bases. Germline CDR1 reads SGHVS; CDR2 reads FNYEAQ. V was pared by 6 bases and J by 3 bases, with 8 bases of the junction left unmatched. This CDR3 has 16 residues.

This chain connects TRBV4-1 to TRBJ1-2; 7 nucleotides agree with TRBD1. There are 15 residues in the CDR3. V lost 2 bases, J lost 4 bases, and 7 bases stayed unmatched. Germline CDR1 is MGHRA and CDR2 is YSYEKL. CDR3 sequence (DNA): TGCGCCAGCAGCCAAATAAAGGGGGCTCCCTATGGCTACACCTTC. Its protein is CASSQIKGAPYGYTF.

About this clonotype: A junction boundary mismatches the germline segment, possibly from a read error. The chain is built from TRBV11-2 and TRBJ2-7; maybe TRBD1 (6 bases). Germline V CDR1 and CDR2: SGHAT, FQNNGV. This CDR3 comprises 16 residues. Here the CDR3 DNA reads TGTGCCAGCAGAGTAAACAGGGCGGAATTTGTCTACGAGCCGTACTTC. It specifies CASRVNRAEFVYEPYF.

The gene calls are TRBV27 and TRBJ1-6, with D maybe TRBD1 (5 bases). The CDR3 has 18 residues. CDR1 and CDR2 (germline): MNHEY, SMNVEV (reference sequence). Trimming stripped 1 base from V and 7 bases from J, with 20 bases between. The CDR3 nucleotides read TGTGCCAGCAGTTTATGGCAGGGTAGAACAATCGAAAATTCACCCCTCCACTTT. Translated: CASSLWQGRTIENSPLHF.

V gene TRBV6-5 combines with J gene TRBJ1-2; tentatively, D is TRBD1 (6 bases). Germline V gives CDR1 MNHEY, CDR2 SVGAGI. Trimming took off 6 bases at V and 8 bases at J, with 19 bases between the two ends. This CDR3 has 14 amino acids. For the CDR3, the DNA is TGTGCCAGCAGCTCACAGGGTCTCGGGGGAGGCTACACCTTC. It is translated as CASSSQGLGGGYTF.

For the CDR3, the DNA is TGTGCCAGCAGTTTAACACGAAGTCATCCTTCTAACTATGGCTACACCTTC. Translation gives CASSLTRSHPSNYGYTF. The chain recombines TRBV27 with TRBJ1-2; D not resolved. Trimming shortened V by 2 bases and J by 0 bases, and 16 bases separated the two germline ends. Germline V gives CDR1 MNHEY, CDR2 SMNVEV (reference sequence). The CDR3 loop spans 17 amino acids.

CDR3 amino acids: CATWGVTAYEQYF. As DNA, the CDR3 is TGTGCTACCTGGGGGGTCACTGCCTACGAGCAGTACTTC. The J gene is TRBJ2-7, the V gene TRBV28; D possibly corresponds to TRBD2 (6 bases). This CDR3 comprises 13 residues. CDR1 MDHEN and CDR2 SYDVKM come from the germline V gene.

This CDR3 reads CACFAPGQGRYGYTF. The CDR3 DNA follows: TGTGCCTGCTTTGCGCCGGGACAGGGACGCTATGGCTACACCTTC. The chain uses TRBV30 and TRBJ1-2; 9 nucleotides line up with TRBD1. V shed 6 bases, J shed 4 bases, and the junction held 12 bases outside the gene matches. In germline, CDR1 is GTSNPN, CDR2 SVGIG (reference sequence). CDR3 length equals 15 residues.

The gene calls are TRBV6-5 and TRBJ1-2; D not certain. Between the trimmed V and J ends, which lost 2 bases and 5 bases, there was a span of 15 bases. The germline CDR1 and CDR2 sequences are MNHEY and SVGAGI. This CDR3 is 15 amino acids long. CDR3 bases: TGTGCCAGCAGTTACGGTGAACCGCGGATTTATGGCTACACCTTC. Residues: CASSYGEPRIYGYTF.

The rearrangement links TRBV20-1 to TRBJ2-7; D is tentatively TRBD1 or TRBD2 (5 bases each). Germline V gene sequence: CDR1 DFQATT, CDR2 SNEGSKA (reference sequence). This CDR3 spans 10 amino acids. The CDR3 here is CAWGNYEQYF. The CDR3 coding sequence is TGCGCGTGGGGGAACTACGAGCAGTACTTC.

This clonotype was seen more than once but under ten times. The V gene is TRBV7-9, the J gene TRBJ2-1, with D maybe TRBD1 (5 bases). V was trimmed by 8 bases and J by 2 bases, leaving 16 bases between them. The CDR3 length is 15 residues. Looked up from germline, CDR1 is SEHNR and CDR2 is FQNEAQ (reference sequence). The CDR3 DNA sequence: TGTGCCAGCGGATCAGGGTTGGGGACCTACAATGAGCAGTTCTTC. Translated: CASGSGLGTYNEQFF.

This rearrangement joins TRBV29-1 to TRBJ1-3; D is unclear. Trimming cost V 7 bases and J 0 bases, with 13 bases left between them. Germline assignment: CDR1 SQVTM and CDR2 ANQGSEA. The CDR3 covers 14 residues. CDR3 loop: CSARTVASGNTIYF. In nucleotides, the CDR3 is TGCAGCGCCAGGACTGTAGCCTCTGGAAACACCATATATTTT.

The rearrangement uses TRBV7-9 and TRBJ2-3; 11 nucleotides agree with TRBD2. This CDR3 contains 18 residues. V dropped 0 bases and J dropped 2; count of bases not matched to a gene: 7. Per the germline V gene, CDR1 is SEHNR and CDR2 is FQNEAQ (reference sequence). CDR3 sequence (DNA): TGTGCCAGCAGCTTAGCGCGACTAGCGGGGTTCCCCACAGATACGCAGTATTTT. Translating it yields CASSLARLAGFPTDTQYF.